A few counts support the clone carrying this T cell receptor beta chain. Its target is unknown. The data were taken from a study of T-cell memory formation after mild COVID-19. About the study: For the most part, TCR clusters were specific to one donor. Findings and limits, study-wide: Pre-infection memory contained some responding clones, which suggested that cross-reactive memory had joined.

MiXCR, run by TCRdb on the 5' RACE reads, gives a single entry per CDR3 protein. This sample carries about half a million distinct CDR3 sequences, roughly 20% of them seen once, and the ten largest clones take roughly 12%. V trimming: 3 bases; J trimming: 6 bases; junction bases outside the gene matches: 5. This CDR3 spans 13 amino acids. Germline V gene lookup returns CDR1 SGHRS and CDR2 YFSETQ. The sequencing input was PBMCs or a T cell subset sorted from them (not recorded which). This TCR derives from an adult woman who had mild COVID-19 (a few samples of this study predate the infection). Cell type and time point are not known. The chain uses TRBV5-1 and TRBJ1-2; 7 positions agree with TRBD1. CDR3 amino acids: CASSSDRIDGYTF. The CDR3 nucleotides are TGCGCCAGCAGCTCGGACAGGATCGATGGCTACACCTTC.